This T cell receptor beta chain was identified during a study of cytomegalovirus exposure and HLA in healthy donors. Across the study: A later analysis reported the 120 validation repertoires used the same platform as the 550 to 700 first-cohort repertoires. General study points: As was reported, the classifier diagnosed cytomegalovirus status with high specificity and sensitivity.

There are 15 residues in the CDR3. CDR1 and CDR2 from the germline V gene are SGHNT and YYREEE (reference sequence). V was cut by 4 bases and J by 0 bases, with 10 bases left in between. Turning to this clone: The antigen is undetermined.

This table comes from immunoSEQ multiplex PCR, and its TCRdb copy is limited to in-frame clones, with some not included. The sample holds about 220,000 clones, more than 75% seen once. This receptor was identified in a man younger than 35 in good health and CMV-seronegative. Sequenced input: PBMCs. This chain connects TRBV5-4 to TRBJ2-2; D gene ambiguous. The CDR3 bases are TGTGCCAGCAGCCACCACAGAGCGAACACCGGGGAGCTGTTTTTT. Translated: CASSHHRANTGELFF.